The 21 T cell receptor beta chains listed next were all sequenced from one sample in a study of regulatory T cells in long-lasting Graves disease. The time point is: newly diagnosed GD, antithyroid drugs for less than 3 months. Preparation of the TCR library used RNA extracted from PBMCs. According to the study, TCR beta libraries were built with iRepertoire HTBI primers and CDR3-region Arm-PCR. Using its own MiXCR run on the multiplex PCR reads, TCRdb lists one record per CDR3 protein. The table records roughly 360,000 distinct CDR3 sequences, roughly 12% of them present only once. This sample was shared with a second study, whose subject was T cells in Graves' hyperthyroidism and ophthalmopathy.

Specimen: peripheral blood mononuclear cells (PBMCs), collected at new diagnosis, from a patient treated with antithyroid drugs. The receptors derive from a woman between 18 and 30 years old with Graves disease.

The sample holds many counts of this clonotype. The rearrangement links TRBV2 to TRBJ1-2, with 9 bases lining up with TRBD1. This CDR3 comprises 14 residues. Germline V gives CDR1 SNHLY, CDR2 FYNNEI. The trim removed 4 bases at V and 4 bases at J, leaving 4 bases unmatched. CDR3 nucleotide sequence: TGTGCCAGCAGTGTATCGGACAGGGGCTATGGCTACACCTTC. Its translation is CASSVSDRGYGYTF.

This clonotype was detected many times. The chain recombines TRBV12-3 or TRBV12-4 with TRBJ2-1; TRBD1 matches at 9 bases. The V segment lost 6 bases and the J segment 9 bases; nucleotides outside the gene matches: 6. The CDR3 is 13 residues long. The CDR3 protein is CASRLQGAGEQFF. The CDR3 bases are TGTGCCAGCAGGTTACAGGGGGCCGGTGAGCAGTTCTTC.

This clonotype was counted many times. The chain joins TRBV6-1 to TRBJ1-5, with 7 bases fitting TRBD1. Germline V lookup: CDR1 MNHNS, CDR2 SASEGT. This CDR3 comprises 15 residues. Trimming removed 3 bases from V and 7 bases from J; junction bases left unmatched: 9. CDR3 nucleotides: TGTGCCAGCAGTGACCCCCGGAAAGGGGGCCAGCCCCAGCATTTT. Translated, it gives CASSDPRKGGQPQHF.

There are a few counts of this clonotype. The V call is TRBV5-1, the J call TRBJ2-1; 7 bases are shared with TRBD2. Germline V gene sequence: CDR1 SGHRS, CDR2 YFSETQ. The CDR3 has 18 amino acids. Unmatched junction bases numbered 14, after V lost 1 base and J lost 4 bases. CDR3 bases: TGCGCCAGCAGCTTGATTGGGGGGGGAGGGCCGGATTACAATGAGCAGTTCTTC. It yields the protein CASSLIGGGGPDYNEQFF.

The rearrangement joins TRBV15 to TRBJ2-1, with TRBD2 identical over 7 bases. The CDR3 totals 15 residues. Germline lookup yields CDR1 LNHNV and CDR2 YYDKDF (reference sequence). V gave up 1 base and J gave up 4 bases; unmatched junction bases: 4. The DNA for the CDR3 is TGTGCCACCAGCAGAGCCCGGGAGGTATACAATGAGCAGTTCTTC. Translating gives CATSRAREVYNEQFF.

Ten or more counts support this clonotype. The chain recombines TRBV20-1 with TRBJ2-7; 7 nucleotides align to TRBD2. Trimming removed 6 bases from V and 4 bases from J; junction bases left unmatched: 15. Per the germline V gene, CDR1 is DFQATT and CDR2 is SNEGSKA (reference sequence). This CDR3 has 15 residues. The CDR3 spells CSAGEFLADTYEQYF. The CDR3 bases are TGCAGTGCCGGAGAGTTCCTAGCGGATACTTACGAGCAGTACTTC.

This clonotype was found many times. The chain links TRBV28 to TRBJ2-5; 9 positions match TRBD1. V lost 6 bases to trimming and J lost 1 base; unmatched junction nucleotides: 9. CDR3 length: 16 amino acids. The germline V gene encodes CDR1 MDHEN and CDR2 SYDVKM. The CDR3 DNA sequence: TGTGCCAGCAGGATAGGGACAGGGACGACCCAAGAGACCCAGTACTTC. It is translated as CASRIGTGTTQETQYF.

This clonotype was counted ten times or more. The chain carries TRBV11-2 and TRBJ2-3; no reliable D call. Trimming shortened V by 2 bases and J by 3 bases, and 12 bases separated the two germline ends. This CDR3 is 15 amino acids long. The germline V gene has CDR1 SGHAT and CDR2 FQNNGV. Written as DNA, the CDR3 is TGTGCCAGCAGCTTATGGACCCAAATTACAGATACGCAGTATTTT. Translating it yields CASSLWTQITDTQYF.

At least ten counts were recorded for this clonotype. CDR3 region: CAISDGEVAFF. Here the CDR3 DNA reads TGTGCCATCAGTGATGGGGAGGTGGCTTTCTTT. V gene TRBV10-3 combines with J gene TRBJ1-1; D unclear. The germline CDR1 and CDR2 sequences are ENHRY and SYGVKD. V was trimmed by 3 bases and J by 11 bases, leaving 10 bases between them. CDR3 length: 11 amino acids.

This clonotype was recorded at least ten times. The V and J genes are TRBV6-1 and TRBJ1-2; TRBD1 matches at 7 bases. CDR3 size: 15 residues. CDR1 is MNHNS and CDR2 is SASEGT in the germline V gene. The V segment lost 5 bases and the J segment 8 bases; nucleotides outside the gene matches: 14. In DNA form, the CDR3 reads TGTGCCAGCAGTCCCCTTGAGACAGGGAGGATCGGCTACACCTTC. Protein: CASSPLETGRIGYTF.

This clonotype was counted between two and nine times. The chain combines TRBV6-1 with TRBJ2-3; 10 positions match TRBD2. This CDR3 contains 12 residues. With V trimmed by 6 bases and J by 8 bases, 2 bases remained unmatched. Germline V gene lookup returns CDR1 MNHNS and CDR2 SASEGT. CDR3 DNA: TGTGCCAGCAGGTTAGCGGGAGGTACGCAGTATTTT. It is translated as CASRLAGGTQYF.

The chain is built from TRBV7-2 and TRBJ2-5; D is ambiguous. The better agreement between TRBJ2-1 and the DNA end casts doubt on the J call. CDR3 length equals 19 residues. The V gene's germline CDR1 is SGHTA and CDR2 FQGNSA. CDR3 DNA: TGTGCCAGCAGCTTAGTAAAAGGAGCAGGCCGTCGGTCCTACAATGAGCAGTTCTTC. This sequence encodes CASSLVKGAGRRSYNEQFF.

This clonotype was seen many times. The chain employs TRBV20-1 and TRBJ2-1; D gene ambiguous. Germline CDR1 reads DFQATT; CDR2 reads SNEGSKA (reference sequence). The CDR3 is made up of 12 amino acids. Trimming stripped 6 bases from V and 7 bases from J, with 13 bases between. This CDR3 is CSAAIKKNEQFF. The CDR3 DNA is TGCAGTGCCGCAATTAAAAAGAATGAGCAGTTCTTC.

This clonotype was observed at least ten times. The gene calls are TRBV6-1 and TRBJ2-1; D gene ambiguous. Per the germline V gene, CDR1 is MNHNS and CDR2 is SASEGT. Between the trimmed V and J ends, which lost 5 bases and 3 bases, there was a span of 14 bases. This CDR3 region has 15 residues. CDR3 DNA: TGTGCCAGCAGTAGTGTTCGGTCCAACTACAATGAGCAGTTCTTC. It yields the protein CASSSVRSNYNEQFF.

This clonotype showed up many times. The rearrangement links TRBV20-1 to TRBJ1-2; D is unresolved. V gave up 1 base and J gave up 2 bases, with 11 bases separating them. CDR1 is DFQATT, CDR2 SNEGSKA, per germline (reference sequence). This CDR3 is 14 amino acids long. In DNA form, the CDR3 reads TGCAGTGCTAGAGCCCCCCCAGGAAACTATGGCTACACCTTC. It encodes CSARAPPGNYGYTF.

The chain couples TRBV19 to TRBJ2-2; 9 bases fit TRBD1. V shed 7 bases and J 0 bases; nucleotides not matched to a gene: 18. The CDR3 extends over 20 amino acids. The germline V gene has CDR1 LNHDA and CDR2 SQIVND (reference sequence). The CDR3 DNA is TGTGCCAGTACCTCATTATGGGGGGGACAGGGTCTCCCGAACACCGGGGAGCTGTTTTTT. Encoded protein: CASTSLWGGQGLPNTGELFF.

This clonotype was seen only a few times. The chain combines TRBV7-3 with TRBJ2-7; 8 positions agree with TRBD1. The V gene's germline CDR1 is SGHTA and CDR2 FQGTGA. This CDR3 is 16 amino acids long. Trimming at V came to 5 bases and at J to 7 bases, leaving 16 bases not matched to a gene. CDR3: CASSANPGQGVIEQYV. The CDR3 DNA is TGTGCCAGCAGCGCAAATCCAGGACAGGGTGTAATTGAGCAGTACGTC.

In its sample, this clonotype was seen many times. CDR3 sequence: CASSPSPGGLSQDEQYF. In DNA form, the CDR3 reads TGTGCCAGCAGCCCTTCCCCTGGAGGCCTTTCTCAGGACGAGCAGTACTTC. The chain joins TRBV5-5 to TRBJ2-7; D is possibly TRBD2 (5 bases). V lost 4 bases, J lost 5 bases, and 25 bases lay in between. Germline CDR1 SGHKS, CDR2 YYEKEE (reference sequence). The CDR3 is 17 residues long.

About this clonotype: A far larger clone is off by one base, so a read error is likely. The chain is built from TRBV19 and TRBJ2-7, with 7 bases fitting TRBD1. CDR3 length: 14 amino acids. Germline lookup yields CDR1 LNHDA and CDR2 SQIVND (reference sequence). The CDR3 nucleotides read TGTGCCAGCAGCCCCGGGACAGCTTCCTACGTGCAGTACTTC. It codes for CASSPGTASYVQYF. The variable domain in full, with the rest retrieved from reference TRBV19 and TRBJ2-7, is DGGITQSPKYLFRKEGQNVTLSCEQNLNHDAMYWYRQDPGQGLRLIYYSQIVNDFQKGDIAEGYSVSREKKESFPLTVTSAQKNPTAFYLCASSPGTASYVQYFGPGTRLTVT.

Turning to this clonotype: One end of the junction fails to match germline, which may point to a read error. The chain couples TRBV28 to TRBJ1-1; no definite D call. Germline assignment: CDR1 MDHEN and CDR2 SYDVKM. CDR3 size: 14 residues. CDR3 nucleotide sequence: TGTGCCAGCAGTTCCCGATGGGCGGAGACTGAAGTTTTCTTT. It encodes CASSSRWAETEVFF.

The chain couples TRBV29-1 to TRBJ1-4; 9 nucleotides line up with TRBD1. The V gene end was trimmed by 4 bases and the J gene end by 5 bases; junction bases not matched to a gene: 5. The length of the CDR3 is 14 residues. Germline CDR1 reads SQVTM; CDR2 reads ANQGSEA. The CDR3 loop reads CSVGAGTGNEKLFF. For the CDR3, the DNA is TGCAGCGTTGGAGCCGGGACAGGGAATGAAAAACTGTTTTTT.